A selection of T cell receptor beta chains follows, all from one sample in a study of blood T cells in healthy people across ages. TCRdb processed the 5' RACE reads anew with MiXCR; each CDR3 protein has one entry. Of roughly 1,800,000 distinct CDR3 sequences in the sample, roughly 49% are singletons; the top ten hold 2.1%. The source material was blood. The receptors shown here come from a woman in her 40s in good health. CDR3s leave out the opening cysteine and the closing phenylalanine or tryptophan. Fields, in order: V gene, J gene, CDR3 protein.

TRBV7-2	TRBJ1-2	ASSLVGAEVYGYT
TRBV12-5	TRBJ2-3	ASGLGGLGTDTQY
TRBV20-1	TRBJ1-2	SAREPGQGAVGYT
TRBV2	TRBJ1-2	ASGGREQRTGYT
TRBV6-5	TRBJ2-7	ASSSPRDRVHEQY
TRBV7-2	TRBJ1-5	ASSLLRGYSNQPQH
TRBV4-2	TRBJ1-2	ASSHTPAGDGYT
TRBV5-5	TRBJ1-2	ASSYGQALWGYT
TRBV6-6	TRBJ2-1	ASRPDVANEQF
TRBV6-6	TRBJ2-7	ASAGTAITFSYEQY
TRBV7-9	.	ASSPGTSGDYEQY
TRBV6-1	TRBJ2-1	ASSEIGTATYEQF
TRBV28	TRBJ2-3	ASSPHFGVRGTDTQY
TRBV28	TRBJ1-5	ASSFGTGFNQPQH
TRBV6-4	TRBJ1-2	ASSDTADGIYGYT
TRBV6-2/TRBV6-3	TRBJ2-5	ASTTGTAPSETQY
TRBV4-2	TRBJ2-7	ASSQDAGGSYEQY
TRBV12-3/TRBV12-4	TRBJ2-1	ASSCISYNEQF
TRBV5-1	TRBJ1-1	ASSLERGVTEAF
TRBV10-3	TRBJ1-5	ANKGQQNQPQH
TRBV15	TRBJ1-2	ATSSEGFDGYT
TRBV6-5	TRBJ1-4	ASRDRINEKLF
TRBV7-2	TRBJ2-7	ASSLYYGTSSYEQY
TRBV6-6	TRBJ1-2	ASSLTRVYT
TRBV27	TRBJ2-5	ASNTRDRVGTRPKDEQY
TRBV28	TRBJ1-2	ASSLFGLGRDGYGYT
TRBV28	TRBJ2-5	ASTVAGAGQETQY
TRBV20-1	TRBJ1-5	SANFGHRAPRGKQPQH